Below, 6 T cell receptor beta chains from the same sample are listed, as sequenced in a study of blood T cell repertoires in COVID-19. Clones were sequenced by immunoSEQ multiplex PCR, and TCRdb holds only the in-frame ones, with some missing. The profile shows hundreds of thousands of clones, 85% to 90% of them singletons. Sequencing used PBMCs or T cells enriched from blood (not recorded which). The receptors come from a man aged 25 to 40 who had recovered from COVID-19.

This clone has a handful of counts. The chain combines TRBV18 with TRBJ2-1; TRBD2 aligns across 8 bases. V lost 7 bases to trimming and J lost 0 bases; unmatched junction nucleotides: 2. CDR3 length equals 14 residues. The germline V gene has CDR1 KGHSH and CDR2 LQKENI. The CDR3 coding sequence is TGTGCCAGCTTAGCGGGGAGCTCCTACAATGAGCAGTTCTTC. Its translation is CASLAGSSYNEQFF. The variable domain in full, with the rest retrieved from reference TRBV18 and TRBJ2-1, is NAGVMQNPRHLVRRRGQEARLRCSPMKGHSHVYWYRQLPEEGLKFMVYLQKENIIDESGMPKERFSAEFPKEGPSILRIQQVVRGDSAAYFCASLAGSSYNEQFFGPGTRLTVL.

The chain couples TRBV18 to TRBJ2-1; no reliable D call. The CDR3 has 13 amino acids. Germline CDR1 reads KGHSH; CDR2 reads LQKENI. Trimming cost V 0 bases and J 5 bases, with 5 bases left between them. As DNA, the CDR3 is TGTGCCAGCTCACCACCGTCGGACAATGAGCAGTTCTTC. Translation gives CASSPPSDNEQFF.

The chain recombines TRBV15 with TRBJ2-7; 10 nucleotides line up with TRBD2. Germline CDR1 is LNHNV and CDR2 is YYDKDF (reference sequence). V lost 1 base, J lost 13 bases, and 7 bases stayed unmatched. The CDR3 length is 13 residues. The CDR3 here is CATSRAVAGGYYF. CDR3 nucleotides: TGTGCCACCAGCAGAGCGGTAGCGGGGGGTTACTACTTC.

The chain carries TRBV4-1 and TRBJ1-2, with TRBD1 as a possible D gene (5 bases). V was cut by 8 bases and J by 0 bases, with 19 bases left in between. This CDR3 region has 16 residues. Germline lookup yields CDR1 MGHRA and CDR2 YSYEKL. The CDR3 DNA reads TGCGCCAGCGGCTCAGCCGACAGTTTATCTAACTATGGCTACACCTTC. Translating gives CASGSADSLSNYGYTF.

This rearrangement joins TRBV5-1 to TRBJ2-2; D is undetermined. V was trimmed by 1 base and J by 0 bases, leaving 4 bases between them. In germline, CDR1 is SGHRS, CDR2 YFSETQ. The CDR3 has 14 amino acids. CDR3 bases: TGCGCCAGCAGCTTGCTCGCGAACACCGGGGAGCTGTTTTTT. It yields the protein CASSLLANTGELFF.

J is TRBJ2-1 and V is TRBV11-2; TRBD2 agrees at 10 bases. The J segment lost 9 bases and the V segment lost 2 bases, leaving 10 bases of the junction unmatched. Germline CDR1 and CDR2: SGHAT and FQNNGV. The CDR3 runs to 16 residues. The CDR3, as DNA: TGTGCCAGCAGCTTAAGCTTCCTAGCGGGAGTGGCTGAGCAGTTCTTC. This codes for CASSLSFLAGVAEQFF.